Presented here are 2 T cell receptor beta chains from one specimen sequenced in a study of T cells after yellow fever vaccination. TCRdb re-derived calls from the 5' RACE reads in MiXCR, one entry per CDR3 protein. The table includes about 120,000 distinct CDR3 sequences, around 15% detected once. This sample comprised CD8+ T cells sorted from PBMCs, obtained 5 days after the yellow fever booster vaccination. The receptors originated from a man younger than 35 who received the YFV17D yellow fever vaccine.

Only a few counts were recorded for this clonotype. The chain employs TRBV4-2 and TRBJ2-1; D is undetermined. Germline loops: CDR1 LGHNA, CDR2 YNFKEQ. The germline V and J ends were trimmed by 3 bases and 8 bases, with 5 bases remaining between them. The CDR3 is 11 residues long. Here the CDR3 reads CASSQGDEQFF. CDR3 DNA sequence: TGTGCCAGCAGCCAGGGTGATGAGCAGTTCTTC.

This clonotype showed up just a few times. The J gene is TRBJ1-1, the V gene TRBV29-1; D call uncertain. V lost 1 base to trimming and J lost 3 bases, with 6 bases between them. The V gene's germline CDR1 is SQVTM and CDR2 ANQGSEA. This CDR3 has 12 residues. The CDR3 protein is CSVEAGDTEAFF. CDR3 bases: TGCAGCGTTGAAGCAGGAGACACTGAAGCTTTCTTT.